The following is a T cell receptor (beta chain) sequence with its context. The data were taken from a study of blood T cell repertoires in COVID-19. Study in general: Sites across the United States, Italy and Spain contributed samples from acute and convalescent COVID-19.

Germline CDR1 reads MNHEY; CDR2 reads SVGEGT. J lost 7 bases, V lost 6 bases, and 7 bases had no gene match. The CDR3 covers 15 residues. Clones were read by immunoSEQ multiplex PCR, and TCRdb kept only the in-frame ones, dropping some. The profile shows about 76,000 clones, approximately 80% of them singletons. The V call is TRBV6-2 or TRBV6-3, the J call TRBJ1-6; 9 bases fit TRBD1. The receptor was isolated from a human donor in a cohort sampled during active COVID-19. Sequenced input: peripheral blood. The CDR3 coding sequence is TGTGCCAGCAGCCCCAGAGGACAGGGGAATTCACCCCTCCACTTT. It is translated as CASSPRGQGNSPLHF.